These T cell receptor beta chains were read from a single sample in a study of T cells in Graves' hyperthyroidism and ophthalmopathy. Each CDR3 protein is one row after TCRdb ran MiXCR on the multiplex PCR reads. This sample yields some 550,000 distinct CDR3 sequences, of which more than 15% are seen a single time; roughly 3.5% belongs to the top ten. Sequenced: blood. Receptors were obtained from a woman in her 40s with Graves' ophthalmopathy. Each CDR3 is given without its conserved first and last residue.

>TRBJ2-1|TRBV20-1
SARLAGGPSYEQF
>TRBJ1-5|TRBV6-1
ASSRDFSNQPQH
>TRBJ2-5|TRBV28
ASGGGVETQY
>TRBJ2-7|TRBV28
ASSFPGTSYEQY
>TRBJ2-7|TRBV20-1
SARALTGGLGYEQY
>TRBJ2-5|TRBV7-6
ASSLTSSGETQY
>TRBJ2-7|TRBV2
ASRPGQSIYEQY
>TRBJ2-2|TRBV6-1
ASGGTVVGPGEPF
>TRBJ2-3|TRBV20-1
SARDSGTAGGTQY
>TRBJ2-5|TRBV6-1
ASSEYRPIGQGAETQY
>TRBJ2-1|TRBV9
ASSVTSGVYNEQF
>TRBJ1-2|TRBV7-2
ASSPTPSPGTIEGYT
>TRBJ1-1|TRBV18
ASSLGQGEAF
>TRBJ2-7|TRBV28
ASKSTSYEQY
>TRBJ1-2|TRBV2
ASSPGHTGNYGYT
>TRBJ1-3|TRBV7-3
ASSTQPVNSGNTIY
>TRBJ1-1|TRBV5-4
ASSQPGQGSSEAF
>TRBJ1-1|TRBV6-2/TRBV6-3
ASTTVNTEAF
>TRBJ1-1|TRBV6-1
ASSAQPTGTLNTEAF
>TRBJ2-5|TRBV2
ASAGGNQETQY
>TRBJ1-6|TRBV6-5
ASSYGTVTSPLH
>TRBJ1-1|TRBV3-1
ASSQRGRWGTEAF
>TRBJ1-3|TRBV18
ASSPNRGSGNTIY
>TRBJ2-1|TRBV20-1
SANGGSANEQF
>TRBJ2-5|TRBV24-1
ATSLAGEGTQY
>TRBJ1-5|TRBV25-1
ASSIGAVHQPQH
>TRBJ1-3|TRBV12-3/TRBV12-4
ASSLAGTSGNTIY
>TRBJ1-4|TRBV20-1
SARRVFVGVEKLF
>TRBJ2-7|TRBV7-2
ASSLGGTVSYEQY
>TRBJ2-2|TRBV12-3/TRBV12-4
ASTSMGGTAGLF
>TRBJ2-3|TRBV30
AWSVREGGRLDTQY
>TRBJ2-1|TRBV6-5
ASSYSAGAGGGNEQF
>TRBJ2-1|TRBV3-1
ASSQEASGHPFYFNEQF
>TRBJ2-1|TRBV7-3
ASSLGSAGATGNEQF
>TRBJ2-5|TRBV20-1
SASASSGRFQETQY
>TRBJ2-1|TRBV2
ASSGQLNEQF
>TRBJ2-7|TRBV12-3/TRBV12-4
ASTMGGLRTYEQY
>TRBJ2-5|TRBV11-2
ASSQTGGRETQY
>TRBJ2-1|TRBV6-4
ASSEGREPHNEQF
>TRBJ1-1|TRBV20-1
SARSGNTEAF
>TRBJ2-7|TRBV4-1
ASSQLARAGNFDEQY
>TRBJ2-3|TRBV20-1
SAWWMGREGADTQY
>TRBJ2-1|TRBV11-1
ASSKGLADYNEQF
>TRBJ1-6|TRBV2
ASSANRGQSPLH
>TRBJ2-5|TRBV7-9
ASLRDERETQY
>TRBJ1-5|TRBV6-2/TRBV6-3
ASSYYKQPQH
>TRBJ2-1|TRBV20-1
SAIYLHNEQF
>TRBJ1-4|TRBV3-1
ASSQKPGTALNEKLF
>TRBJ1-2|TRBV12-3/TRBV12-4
ASNRRDRRRDGYT